Listed here are 7 T cell receptor beta chains from one sample, sequenced in a study of T cell repertoires in cytomegalovirus infection. Antigens of these TCRs are unknown. TCRdb independently ran MiXCR on the reads; one entry per CDR3 protein. Of about 900,000 distinct CDR3 sequences detected, under 40% appear once; the ten largest clones hold around an eighth. The source material was cultured CD8+ T cells from PBMCs, sampled from culture after CMV antigen stimulation. These receptor sequences come from a human donor in good health (CMV status not recorded). Some clones in this sample may be carry-over from other donors' samples.

This clonotype was counted between two and nine times. DNA for the CDR3: TGTGCCAGCAGCTCTCTGGACAGCTACAATGAGCAGTTCTTC. Protein: CASSSLDSYNEQFF. The chain links TRBV11-3 to TRBJ2-1; tentative D call: TRBD1 (6 bases). CDR3 length equals 14 residues. V lost 4 bases and J lost 3, with 10 bases in between. Germline-derived CDR1 and CDR2 are SGHNT and YENEEA.

This clonotype showed up just a few times. The genes are TRBV10-3 and TRBJ2-2; D perhaps matches TRBD1 (5 bases). CDR3 length: 15 residues. Trimming shortened V by 2 bases and J by 0 bases, and 7 bases separated the two germline ends. CDR1 and CDR2 from the germline V gene are ENHRY and SYGVKD. This CDR3 is CAISETGTNTGELFF. DNA of the CDR3: TGTGCCATCAGTGAGACAGGAACGAACACCGGGGAGCTGTTTTTT.

The chain joins TRBV19 to TRBJ1-1, with 8 bases identical to TRBD1. The CDR3 totals 15 residues. V was clipped by 6 bases and J by 6 bases; unmatched bases: 12. Germline CDR1 is LNHDA and CDR2 is SQIVND (reference sequence). The CDR3 protein is CASRTPGQGNPEAFF. The CDR3 bases are TGTGCCAGTAGGACTCCAGGACAGGGAAACCCTGAAGCTTTCTTT.

The J gene is TRBJ2-5, the V gene TRBV6-1; the D is unclear. The ends were cut back, 8 bases at V and 5 bases at J, with 12 bases in the middle. Germline V gives CDR1 MNHNS, CDR2 SASEGT. The CDR3 extends over 12 amino acids. CDR3 protein: CASRTLEETQYF. As DNA, the CDR3 is TGTGCCAGCCGGACCCTAGAGGAGACCCAGTACTTC.

This chain connects TRBV5-1 to TRBJ2-2; 8 bases match TRBD2. The ends lost 4 bases at V and 10 bases at J; junction bases unmatched: 6. Germline CDR1 is SGHRS and CDR2 is YFSETQ. The CDR3 is made up of 13 amino acids. The CDR3 nucleotides are TGCGCCAGCAGCGCGGGACTAGTCGAGGAGCTGTTTTTT. Translating it yields CASSAGLVEELFF.

This clonotype showed up just a few times. V usage is TRBV6-9 and J usage is TRBJ2-1; 11 bases match TRBD2. The V gene's germline CDR1 is MNHGY and CDR2 SVAAGI. Trimming at V came to 2 bases and at J to 9 bases, leaving 6 bases not matched to a gene. This CDR3 contains 15 residues. The CDR3 coding sequence is TGTGCCAGCAGTTATCTAGCGGGGGGCCCCAGTGAGCAGTTCTTC. Translating it yields CASSYLAGGPSEQFF.

This clonotype was seen a handful of times. The V and J genes are TRBV4-3 and TRBJ1-1; 7 nucleotides line up with TRBD1. V was clipped by 4 bases and J by 4 bases; unmatched bases: 12. CDR3 length equals 16 residues. The V gene's germline CDR1 is LGHNA and CDR2 YSLEER. CDR3 loop: CASSPSLLRDSTEAFF. The CDR3 DNA reads TGCGCCAGCAGCCCCTCTCTCCTCCGGGACAGCACTGAAGCTTTCTTT.